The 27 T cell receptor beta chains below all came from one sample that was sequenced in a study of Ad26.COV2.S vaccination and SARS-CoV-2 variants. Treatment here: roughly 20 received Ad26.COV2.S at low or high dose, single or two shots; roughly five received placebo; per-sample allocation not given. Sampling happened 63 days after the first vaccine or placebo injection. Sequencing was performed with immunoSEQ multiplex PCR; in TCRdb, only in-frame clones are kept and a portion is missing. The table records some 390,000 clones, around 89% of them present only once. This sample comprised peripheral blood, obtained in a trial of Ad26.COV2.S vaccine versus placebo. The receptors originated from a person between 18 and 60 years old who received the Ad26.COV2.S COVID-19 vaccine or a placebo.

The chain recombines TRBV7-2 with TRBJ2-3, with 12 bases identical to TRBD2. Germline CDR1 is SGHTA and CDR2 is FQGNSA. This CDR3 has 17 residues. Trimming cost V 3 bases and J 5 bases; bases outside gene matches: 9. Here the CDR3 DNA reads TGTGCCAGCAGCTTCAAACGACTAGCGGGAGCGGGAGATACGCAGTATTTT. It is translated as CASSFKRLAGAGDTQYF.

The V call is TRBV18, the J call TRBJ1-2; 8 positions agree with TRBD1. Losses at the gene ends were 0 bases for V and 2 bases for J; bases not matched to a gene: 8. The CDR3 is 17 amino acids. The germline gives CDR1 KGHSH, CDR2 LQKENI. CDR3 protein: CASSPPGFRDRNYGYTF. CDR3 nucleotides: TGTGCCAGCTCACCACCGGGGTTTCGGGACAGGAACTATGGCTACACCTTC.

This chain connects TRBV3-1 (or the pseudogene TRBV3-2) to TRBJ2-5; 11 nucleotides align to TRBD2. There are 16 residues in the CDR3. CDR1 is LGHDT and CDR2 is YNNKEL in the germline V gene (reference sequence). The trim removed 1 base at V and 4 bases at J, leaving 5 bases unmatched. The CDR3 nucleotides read TGTGCCAGCAGCCAAGCCCCTCTAGCGGGAGGAGAGACCCAGTACTTC. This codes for CASSQAPLAGGETQYF.

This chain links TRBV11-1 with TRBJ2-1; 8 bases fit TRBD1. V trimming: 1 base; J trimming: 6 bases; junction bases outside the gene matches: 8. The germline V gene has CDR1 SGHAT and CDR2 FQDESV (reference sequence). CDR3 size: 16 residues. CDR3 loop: CASSLGGQGPGNEQFF. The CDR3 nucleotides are TGTGCCAGCAGCTTAGGTGGACAGGGACCCGGCAATGAGCAGTTCTTC.

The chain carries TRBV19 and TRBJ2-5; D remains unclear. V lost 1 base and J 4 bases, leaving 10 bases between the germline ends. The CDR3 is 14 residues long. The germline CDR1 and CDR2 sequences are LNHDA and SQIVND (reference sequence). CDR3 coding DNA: TGTGCCAGTAGTATAGGAGGTGGGATAGAGACCCAGTACTTC. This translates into CASSIGGGIETQYF.

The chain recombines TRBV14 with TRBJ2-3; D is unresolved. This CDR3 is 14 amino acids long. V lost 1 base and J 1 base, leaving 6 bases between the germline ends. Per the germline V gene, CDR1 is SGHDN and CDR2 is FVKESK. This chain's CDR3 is CASSQGAGTDTQYF. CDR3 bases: TGTGCCAGCAGCCAAGGGGCGGGCACAGATACGCAGTATTTT. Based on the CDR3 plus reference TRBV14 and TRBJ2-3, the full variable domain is EAGVTQFPSHSVIEKGQTVTLRCDPISGHDNLYWYRRVMGKEIKFLLHFVKESKQDESGMPNNRFLAERTGGTYSTLKVQPAELEDSGVYFCASSQGAGTDTQYFGPGTRLTVL.

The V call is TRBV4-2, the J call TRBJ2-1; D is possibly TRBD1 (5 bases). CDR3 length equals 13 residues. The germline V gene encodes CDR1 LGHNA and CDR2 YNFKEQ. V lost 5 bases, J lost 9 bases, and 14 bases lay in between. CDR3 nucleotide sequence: TGTGCCAGCAGCGCTCCAGGGTATGGTGAGCAGTTCTTC. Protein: CASSAPGYGEQFF.

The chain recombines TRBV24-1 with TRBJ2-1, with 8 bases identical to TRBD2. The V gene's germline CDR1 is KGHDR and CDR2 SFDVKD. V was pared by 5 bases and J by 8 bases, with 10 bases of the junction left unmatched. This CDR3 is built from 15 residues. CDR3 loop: CATSAPSGSVYEQFF. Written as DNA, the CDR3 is TGTGCCACCAGTGCTCCAAGCGGGAGTGTTTATGAGCAGTTCTTC.

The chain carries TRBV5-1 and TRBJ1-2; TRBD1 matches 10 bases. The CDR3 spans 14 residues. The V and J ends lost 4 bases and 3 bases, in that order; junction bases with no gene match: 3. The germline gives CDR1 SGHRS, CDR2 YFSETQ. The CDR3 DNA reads TGCGCCAGCAGCGCTGGGACAGGGGACTATGGCTACACCTTC. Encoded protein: CASSAGTGDYGYTF.

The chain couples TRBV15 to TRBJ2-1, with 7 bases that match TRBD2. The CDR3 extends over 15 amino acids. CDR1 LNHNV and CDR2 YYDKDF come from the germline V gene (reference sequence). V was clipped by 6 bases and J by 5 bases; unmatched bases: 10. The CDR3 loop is CATRRAGIGNNEQFF. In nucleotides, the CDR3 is TGTGCCACCAGGCGAGCGGGAATAGGGAACAATGAGCAGTTCTTC.

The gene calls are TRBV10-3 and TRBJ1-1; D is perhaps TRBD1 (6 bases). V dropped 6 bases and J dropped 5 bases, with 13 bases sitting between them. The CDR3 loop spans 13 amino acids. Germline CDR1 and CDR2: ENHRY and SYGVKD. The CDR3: CAISRAGVTEAFF. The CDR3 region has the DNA TGTGCCATCAGCCGGGCAGGGGTGACTGAAGCTTTCTTT.

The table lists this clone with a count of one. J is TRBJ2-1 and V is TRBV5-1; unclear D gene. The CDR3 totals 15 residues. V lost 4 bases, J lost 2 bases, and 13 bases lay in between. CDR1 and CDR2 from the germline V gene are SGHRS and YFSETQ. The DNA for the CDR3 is TGCGCCAGCAGCCCTGAGACGCGACCCTACAATGAGCAGTTCTTC. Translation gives CASSPETRPYNEQFF.

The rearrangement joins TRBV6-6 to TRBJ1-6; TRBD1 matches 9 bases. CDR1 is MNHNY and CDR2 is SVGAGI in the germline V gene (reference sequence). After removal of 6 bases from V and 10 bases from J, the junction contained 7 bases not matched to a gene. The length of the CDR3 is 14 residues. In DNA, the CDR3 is TGTGCCAGCAGCCCGGGACAGGGTGTATCACCCCTCCACTTT. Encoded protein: CASSPGQGVSPLHF.

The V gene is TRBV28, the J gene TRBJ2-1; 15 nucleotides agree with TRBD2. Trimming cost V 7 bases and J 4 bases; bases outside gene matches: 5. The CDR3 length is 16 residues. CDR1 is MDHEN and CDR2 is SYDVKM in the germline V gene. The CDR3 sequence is CASTPGLAGGYNEQFF. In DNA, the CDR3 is TGTGCCAGCACCCCGGGACTAGCGGGAGGTTACAATGAGCAGTTCTTC. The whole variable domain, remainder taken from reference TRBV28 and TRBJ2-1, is DVKVTQSSRYLVKRTGEKVFLECVQDMDHENMFWYRQDPGLGLRLIYFSYDVKMKEKGDIPEGYSVSREKKERFSLILESASTNQTSMYLCASTPGLAGGYNEQFFGPGTRLTVL.

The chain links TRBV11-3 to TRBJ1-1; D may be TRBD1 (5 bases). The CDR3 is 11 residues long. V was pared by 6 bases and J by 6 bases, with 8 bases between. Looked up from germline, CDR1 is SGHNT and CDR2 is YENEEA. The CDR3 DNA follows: TGTGCCAGCAGTACGGGACCTGAAGCTTTCTTT. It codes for CASSTGPEAFF.

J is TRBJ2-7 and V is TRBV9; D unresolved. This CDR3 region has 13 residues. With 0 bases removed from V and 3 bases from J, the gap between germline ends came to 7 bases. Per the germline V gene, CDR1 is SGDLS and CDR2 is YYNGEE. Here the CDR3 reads CASSVGARYEQYF. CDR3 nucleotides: TGTGCCAGCAGCGTAGGGGCCCGCTACGAGCAGTACTTC.

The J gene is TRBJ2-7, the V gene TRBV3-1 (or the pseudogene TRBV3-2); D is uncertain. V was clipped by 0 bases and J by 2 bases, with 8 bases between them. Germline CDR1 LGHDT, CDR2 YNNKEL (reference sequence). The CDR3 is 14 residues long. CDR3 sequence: CASSQDSGPYEQYF. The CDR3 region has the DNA TGTGCCAGCAGCCAAGATTCAGGACCCTACGAGCAGTACTTC.

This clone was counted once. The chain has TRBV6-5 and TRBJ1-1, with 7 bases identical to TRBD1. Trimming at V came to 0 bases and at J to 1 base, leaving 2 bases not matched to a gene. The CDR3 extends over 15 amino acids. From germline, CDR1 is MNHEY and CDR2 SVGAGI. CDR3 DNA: TGTGCCAGCAGTTACTCAGACAGGGCGAACACTGAAGCTTTCTTT. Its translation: CASSYSDRANTEAFF.

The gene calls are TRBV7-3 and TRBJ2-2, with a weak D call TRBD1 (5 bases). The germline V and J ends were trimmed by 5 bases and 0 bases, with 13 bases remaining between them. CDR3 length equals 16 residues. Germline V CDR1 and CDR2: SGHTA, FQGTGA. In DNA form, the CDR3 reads TGTGCCAGCAGCCCCCGACAGACTTCGAACACCGGGGAGCTGTTTTTT. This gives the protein CASSPRQTSNTGELFF. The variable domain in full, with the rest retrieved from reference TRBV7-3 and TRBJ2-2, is GAGVSQTPSNKVTEKGKYVELRCDPISGHTALYWYRQSLGQGPEFLIYFQGTGAADDSGLPNDRFFAVRPEGSVSTLKIQRTERGDSAVYLCASSPRQTSNTGELFFGEGSRLTVL.

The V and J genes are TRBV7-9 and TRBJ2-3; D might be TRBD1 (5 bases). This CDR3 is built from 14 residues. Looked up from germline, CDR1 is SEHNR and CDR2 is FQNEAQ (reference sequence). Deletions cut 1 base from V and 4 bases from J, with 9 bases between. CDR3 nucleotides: TGTGCCAGCAGCTTAGAACCCAGGGCAGATACGCAGTATTTT. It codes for CASSLEPRADTQYF.

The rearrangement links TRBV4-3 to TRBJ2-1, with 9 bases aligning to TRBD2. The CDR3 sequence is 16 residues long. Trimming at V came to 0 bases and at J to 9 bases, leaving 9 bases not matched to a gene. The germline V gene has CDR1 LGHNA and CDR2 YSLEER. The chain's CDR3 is CASSQDFGGRGGEQFF. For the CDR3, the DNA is TGCGCCAGCAGCCAAGATTTCGGCGGGAGGGGGGGTGAGCAGTTCTTC.

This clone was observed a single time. CDR3 coding DNA: TGTGCCAGCAGCTTGCGATACACAGATACGCAGTATTTT. Amino acid sequence: CASSLRYTDTQYF. V usage is TRBV11-3 and J usage is TRBJ2-3; D is uncertain. The CDR3 is 13 amino acids. Germline V gene sequence: CDR1 SGHNT, CDR2 YENEEA. V was cut by 3 bases and J by 2 bases, with 6 bases left in between.

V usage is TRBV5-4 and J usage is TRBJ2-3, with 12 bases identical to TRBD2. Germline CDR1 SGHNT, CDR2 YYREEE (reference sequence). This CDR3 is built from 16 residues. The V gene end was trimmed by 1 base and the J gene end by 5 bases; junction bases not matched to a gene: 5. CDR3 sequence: CASSLLAGGFGDTQYF. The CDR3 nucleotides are TGTGCCAGCAGCTTGCTAGCGGGAGGGTTTGGAGATACGCAGTATTTT.

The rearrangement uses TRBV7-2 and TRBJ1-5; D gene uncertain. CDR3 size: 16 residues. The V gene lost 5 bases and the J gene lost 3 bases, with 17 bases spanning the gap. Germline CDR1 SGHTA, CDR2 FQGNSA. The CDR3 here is CASSQTSGVDNQPQHF. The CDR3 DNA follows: TGTGCCAGCAGCCAGACCTCGGGTGTTGACAATCAGCCCCAGCATTTT.

As DNA, the CDR3 is TGTGCCAGCAGCCTTATAACAGGGGAGGCGAGCTACGAGCAGTACTTC. This sequence encodes CASSLITGEASYEQYF. The V call is TRBV28, the J call TRBJ2-7; perhaps TRBD1 as D (7 bases). V was cut by 6 bases and J by 3 bases, with 21 bases left in between. The CDR3 contains 16 residues. The V gene's germline CDR1 is MDHEN and CDR2 SYDVKM.

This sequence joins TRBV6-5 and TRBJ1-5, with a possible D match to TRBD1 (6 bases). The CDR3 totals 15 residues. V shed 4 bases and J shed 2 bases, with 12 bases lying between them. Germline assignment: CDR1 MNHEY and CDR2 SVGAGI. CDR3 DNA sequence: TGTGCCAGCAGTTGGGGGAAGGGGGGCAATCAGCCCCAGCATTTT. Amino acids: CASSWGKGGNQPQHF.

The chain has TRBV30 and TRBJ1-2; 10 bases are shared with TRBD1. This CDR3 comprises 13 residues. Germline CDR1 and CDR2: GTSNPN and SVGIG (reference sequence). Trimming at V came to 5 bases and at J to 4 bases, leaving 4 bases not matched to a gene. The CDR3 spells CAWGRDRGYGYTF. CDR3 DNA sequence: TGTGCCTGGGGACGGGACAGGGGCTATGGCTACACCTTC. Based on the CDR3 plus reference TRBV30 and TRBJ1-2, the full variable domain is SQTIHQWPATLVQPVGSPLSLECTVEGTSNPNLYWYRQAAGRGLQLLFYSVGIGQISSEVPQNLSASRPQDRQFILSSKKLLLSDSGFYLCAWGRDRGYGYTFGSGTRLTVV.